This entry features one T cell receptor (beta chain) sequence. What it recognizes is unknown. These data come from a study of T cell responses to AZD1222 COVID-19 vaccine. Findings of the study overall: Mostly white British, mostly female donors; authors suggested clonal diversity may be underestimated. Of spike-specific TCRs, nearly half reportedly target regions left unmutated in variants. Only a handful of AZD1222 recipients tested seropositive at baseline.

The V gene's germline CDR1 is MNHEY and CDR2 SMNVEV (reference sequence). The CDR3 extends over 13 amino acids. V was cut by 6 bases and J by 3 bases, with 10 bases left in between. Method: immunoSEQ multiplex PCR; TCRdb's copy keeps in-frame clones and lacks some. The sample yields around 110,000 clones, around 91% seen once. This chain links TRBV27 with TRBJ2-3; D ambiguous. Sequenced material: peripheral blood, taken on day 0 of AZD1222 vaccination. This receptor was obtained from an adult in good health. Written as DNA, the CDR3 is TGTGCCAGCAGGACCCAGGTGACAGATACGCAGTATTTT. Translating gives CASRTQVTDTQYF.